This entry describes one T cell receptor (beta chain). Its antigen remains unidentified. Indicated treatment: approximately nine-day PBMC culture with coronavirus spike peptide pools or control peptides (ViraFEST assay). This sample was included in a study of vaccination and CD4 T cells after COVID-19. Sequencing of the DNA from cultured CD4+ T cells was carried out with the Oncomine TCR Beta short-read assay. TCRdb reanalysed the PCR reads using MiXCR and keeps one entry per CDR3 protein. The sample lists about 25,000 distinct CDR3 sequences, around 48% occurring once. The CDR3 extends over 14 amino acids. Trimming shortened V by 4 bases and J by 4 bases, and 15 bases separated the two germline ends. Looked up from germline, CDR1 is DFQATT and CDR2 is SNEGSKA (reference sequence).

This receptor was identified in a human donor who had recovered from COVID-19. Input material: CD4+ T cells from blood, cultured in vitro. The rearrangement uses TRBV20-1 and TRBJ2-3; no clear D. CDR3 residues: CSATRLESADTQYF. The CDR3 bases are TGCAGTGCTACTCGATTAGAGAGCGCAGATACGCAGTATTTT.